These 3 T cell receptor beta chains were sequenced from one sample in a study of T cell responses to AZD1222 COVID-19 vaccine. Sequencing used immunoSEQ multiplex PCR; TCRdb keeps in-frame clones, though not all of them. The sample lists about 120,000 clones; more than 85% were seen once. Source: peripheral blood, taken on day 0 of AZD1222 vaccination. Every receptor here comes from an adult in good health.

The J gene is TRBJ1-4, the V gene TRBV29-1; D is unresolved. There are 13 residues in the CDR3. V shed 7 bases and J shed 0 bases, with 9 bases lying between them. Per the germline V gene, CDR1 is SQVTM and CDR2 is ANQGSEA. The CDR3 loop reads CSAILATNEKLFF. The CDR3 DNA sequence: TGCAGCGCCATACTTGCAACTAATGAAAAACTGTTTTTT.

The gene calls are TRBV28 and TRBJ2-7, with unresolved D. Germline V gene data show CDR1 as MDHEN and CDR2 as SYDVKM. Deletions cut 4 bases from V and 0 bases from J, with 16 bases between. The CDR3 is made up of 16 amino acids. The CDR3 loop reads CASSSLLGKDSYEQYF. The CDR3 DNA is TGTGCCAGCAGTTCCCTCCTGGGCAAAGACTCCTACGAGCAGTACTTC.

This clone was counted once. The chain combines TRBV6-4 with TRBJ1-5; D is possibly TRBD1 (6 bases). Germline V lookup: CDR1 MRHNA, CDR2 SNTAGT. This CDR3 comprises 16 residues. V gave up 6 bases and J gave up 5 bases, with 20 bases separating them. CDR3 sequence (DNA): TGTGCCAGCAGGACCCCCCGCCAGGGGCCCCATCAGCCCCAGCATTTT. It is translated as CASRTPRQGPHQPQHF.